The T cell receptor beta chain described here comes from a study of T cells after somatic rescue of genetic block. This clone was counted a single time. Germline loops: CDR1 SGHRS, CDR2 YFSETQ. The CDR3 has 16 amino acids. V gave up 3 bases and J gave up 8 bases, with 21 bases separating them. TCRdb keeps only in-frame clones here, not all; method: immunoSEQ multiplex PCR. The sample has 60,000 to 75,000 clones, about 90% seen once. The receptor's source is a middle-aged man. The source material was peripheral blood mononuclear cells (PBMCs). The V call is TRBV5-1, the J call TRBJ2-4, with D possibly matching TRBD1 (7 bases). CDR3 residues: CASSWGGTAQTDIQYF. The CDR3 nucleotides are TGCGCCAGCAGCTGGGGCGGGACAGCCCAAACGGACATTCAGTACTTC.